The source of this TCR beta chain is a study of T cell repertoires in cytomegalovirus infection. Study-level background: Peptides in the study included HLA-C-restricted and HLA-B-restricted CMV epitopes. Indicated by public TCR beta signatures were CMV infection and matching HLA type. Study results and caveats: Dominating the ex vivo response were TCR beta clonotypes that were CMV-specific and HLA-C-restricted.

This clonotype came up many times. Antigen unknown. From the reads, TCRdb called clonotypes with MiXCR, one entry per CDR3 protein. Of about a million distinct CDR3 sequences in the sample, more than 25% were seen once. The V and J ends lost 1 base and 0 bases respectively, with 13 bases between them. The CDR3 contains 17 residues. Germline lookup yields CDR1 SGHVS and CDR2 FQNEAQ. The TCR comes from a human donor in good health (CMV status not recorded). Some clones in this sample may be carry-over from other donors' samples. Sample: cultured CD8+ T cells from PBMCs, taken from culture after CMV antigen stimulation. This chain uses TRBV7-8 with TRBJ1-5; no clear D gene. CDR3 sequence (DNA): TGTGCCAGCAGCTTAGGAGAGCTACCTTATAGCAATCAGCCCCAGCATTTT. Amino acid sequence: CASSLGELPYSNQPQHF.